Presented here are 24 T cell receptor beta chains from one specimen sequenced in a study of T cell responses to AZD1222 COVID-19 vaccine. The assay was immunoSEQ multiplex PCR, and TCRdb's table has in-frame clones only and misses some. The table shows about 110,000 clones, with 85% to 90% occurring only once. The sequences come from peripheral blood, collected on day 0 of AZD1222 vaccination. The receptor source for this set is an adult in good health.

CDR3: CATHGGDSGITGELFF. CDR3 sequence (DNA): TGCGCCACCCACGGAGGAGATAGCGGGATTACCGGGGAGCTGTTTTTT. The chain employs TRBV10-2 and TRBJ2-2, with 8 nucleotides matching TRBD2. CDR1 and CDR2 from the germline V gene are WSHSY and SAAADI. V lost 10 bases, J lost 5 bases, and 15 bases stayed unmatched. This CDR3 is built from 16 residues.

J is TRBJ1-2 and V is TRBV7-2, with TRBD1 as a possible D gene (6 bases). In germline, CDR1 is SGHTA, CDR2 FQGNSA. Between the trimmed V and J ends, which lost 2 bases and 3 bases, there was a span of 16 bases. The CDR3 has 16 residues. CDR3 in amino acids: CASSLFGGGGDYGYTF. In DNA form, the CDR3 reads TGTGCCAGCAGCTTATTTGGGGGCGGAGGAGACTATGGCTACACCTTC. Drawing the rest from reference TRBV7-2 and TRBJ1-2, the complete variable domain is GAGVSQSPSNKVTEKGKDVELRCDPISGHTALYWYRQSLGQGLEFLIYFQGNSAPDKSGLPSDRFSAERTGGSVSTLTIQRTQQEDSAVYLCASSLFGGGGDYGYTFGSGTRLTVV.

This rearrangement joins TRBV28 to TRBJ1-5, with D possibly being TRBD1 (6 bases). Germline V lookup: CDR1 MDHEN, CDR2 SYDVKM. The CDR3 loop spans 14 amino acids. Between the trimmed V and J ends, which lost 7 bases and 3 bases, there was a span of 13 bases. DNA for the CDR3: TGTGCCAGCATCGAGGACAGCCTCAATCAGCCCCAGCATTTT. Amino acids: CASIEDSLNQPQHF.

The chain links TRBV5-6 to TRBJ1-5; 8 positions match TRBD1. The CDR3 length is 16 residues. V was clipped by 4 bases and J by 6 bases; unmatched bases: 12. Germline CDR1 SGHDT, CDR2 YYEEEE. For the CDR3, the DNA is TGTGCCAGCAGCCACGGACAGGGAAGGGGGTTTCAGCCCCAGCATTTT. Residues: CASSHGQGRGFQPQHF.

The chain has TRBV2 and TRBJ1-1; D might be TRBD1 (6 bases). V gave up 2 bases and J gave up 1 base, with 8 bases separating them. This CDR3 comprises 14 residues. Per the germline V gene, CDR1 is SNHLY and CDR2 is FYNNEI. CDR3 protein: CASSEQGQNTEAFF. Here the CDR3 DNA reads TGTGCCAGCAGTGAACAGGGACAGAACACTGAAGCTTTCTTT.

The CDR3 DNA reads as TGTGCCAGCAGCCAAGAAACAGGGTGGAATTCACCCCTCCACTTT. Amino acids: CASSQETGWNSPLHF. This chain joins TRBV3-1 (or the pseudogene TRBV3-2) and TRBJ1-6, with D maybe TRBD1 (6 bases). The germline V gene encodes CDR1 LGHDT and CDR2 YNNKEL (reference sequence). There are 15 residues in the CDR3. Between the trimmed V and J ends, which lost 0 bases and 7 bases, there was a span of 10 bases.

The CDR3 reads CASSEAHLPEETQYF. CDR3 DNA sequence: TGTGCCAGCAGTGAAGCGCATTTACCGGAGGAGACCCAGTACTTC. The chain recombines TRBV6-1 with TRBJ2-5; D not certain. This CDR3 spans 15 amino acids. Trimming pared 0 bases from V and 5 bases from J, leaving 13 bases between. CDR1 is MNHNS, CDR2 SASEGT, per germline.

About this clone itself: Different DNA sequences within this sample yield the same CDR3. The V call is TRBV10-3, the J call TRBJ1-2; D is unresolved. Between the trimmed V and J ends, which lost 3 bases and 0 bases, there was a span of 8 bases. The CDR3 sequence is 14 residues long. CDR1 and CDR2 (germline): ENHRY, SYGVKD. The CDR3 nucleotides read TGTGCCATCAGTGAATCTGAGACTAACTATGGCTACACCTTC. As protein: CAISESETNYGYTF.

The chain couples TRBV5-1 to TRBJ1-2, with 7 bases aligning to TRBD1. Losses at the gene ends were 3 bases for V and 7 bases for J; bases not matched to a gene: 18. In germline, CDR1 is SGHRS, CDR2 YFSETQ. The CDR3 loop spans 17 amino acids. CDR3: CASSSAIPGQPIIGYTF. The CDR3 DNA follows: TGCGCCAGCAGCTCAGCTATTCCGGGACAGCCGATTATTGGCTACACCTTC.

This chain links TRBV25-1 with TRBJ2-3; 10 bases match TRBD2. The germline V gene has CDR1 MGHDK and CDR2 SYGVNS. V lost 9 bases to trimming and J lost 4 bases; unmatched junction nucleotides: 13. This CDR3 has 16 amino acids. CDR3 protein: CASAISRLAGADTQYF. CDR3 sequence (DNA): TGTGCCAGTGCTATTTCTAGGCTAGCGGGGGCAGATACGCAGTATTTT.

A single count supports this clone. The chain uses TRBV7-2 and TRBJ1-1, with D perhaps matching TRBD1 (5 bases). CDR3 length: 14 amino acids. Trimming cost V 6 bases and J 3 bases, with 14 bases left between them. Germline loops: CDR1 SGHTA, CDR2 FQGNSA. The CDR3 nucleotides read TGTGCCAGCAGTCCCGGGGGGTGGTACACTGAAGCTTTCTTT. Amino acid sequence: CASSPGGWYTEAFF.

The V call is TRBV24-1, the J call TRBJ2-6; unclear D gene. The germline CDR1 and CDR2 sequences are KGHDR and SFDVKD. Trimming left V 5 bases short and J 1 base short, with 14 bases between. CDR3 length: 17 residues. The CDR3 DNA is TGTGCCACCAGTGGCCTGCCGGCCGGGTCTGGGGCCAACGTCCTGACTTTC. Its translation: CATSGLPAGSGANVLTF.

The genes are TRBV7-2 and TRBJ1-1, with D uncertain. Trimming cost V 4 bases and J 3 bases, with 9 bases left between them. The length of the CDR3 is 13 residues. Germline V lookup: CDR1 SGHTA, CDR2 FQGNSA. In nucleotides, the CDR3 is TGTGCCAGCAGCTCCTTGCCAGACACTGAAGCTTTCTTT. Translation: CASSSLPDTEAFF.

CDR3 sequence reads: CASSQGVEGFNEQFF. In DNA, the CDR3 is TGCGCCAGCAGCCAAGGGGTGGAAGGGTTCAATGAGCAGTTCTTC. The chain carries TRBV4-3 and TRBJ2-1; D gene ambiguous. The V end was cut by 1 base, the J end by 6 bases, with 13 bases between. This CDR3 region has 15 residues. Germline CDR1 LGHNA, CDR2 YSLEER.

J is TRBJ1-5 and V is TRBV10-3; D call uncertain. The CDR3 has 12 residues. CDR1 is ENHRY and CDR2 is SYGVKD in the germline V gene. V lost 3 bases and J 6 bases, leaving 6 bases between the germline ends. The chain's CDR3 is CAISDSPQPQHF. The DNA for the CDR3 is TGTGCCATCAGTGACAGCCCTCAGCCCCAGCATTTT.

The V gene is TRBV5-4, the J gene TRBJ2-7; possibly TRBD1 or TRBD2 for D (5 bases each). The CDR3 has 14 residues. Germline CDR1 reads SGHNT; CDR2 reads YYREEE (reference sequence). V was pared by 4 bases and J by 1 base, with 12 bases between. The DNA for the CDR3 is TGTGCCAGCAGCCCCGGGACGGAGTCCTACGAGCAGTACTTC. Translated, it gives CASSPGTESYEQYF.

The CDR3 bases are TGTGCCAGCAGTTTAAGAAGGGAGCTGTTTTTT. Amino acids: CASSLRRELFF. V and J are TRBV12-3 or TRBV12-4 and TRBJ2-2; D is undetermined. The V and J ends lost 2 bases and 9 bases respectively, with 4 bases between them. This CDR3 spans 11 amino acids.

This clone appeared a single time. The genes are TRBV6-5 and TRBJ2-7; 8 bases line up with TRBD2. Germline loops: CDR1 MNHEY, CDR2 SVGAGI. The CDR3 contains 14 residues. The junction had 10 bases not matched to a gene; V was cut back by 8 bases and J by 4 bases. CDR3 in DNA: TGTGCCAGCCTCGCGGGGGTAGCGGGATACGAGCAGTACTTC. Protein: CASLAGVAGYEQYF.

This clone was found a few times. The chain joins TRBV7-2 to TRBJ2-1, with 11 bases fitting TRBD2. The CDR3 sequence is 16 residues long. CDR1 and CDR2 (germline): SGHTA, FQGNSA. Trimming took 5 bases from V and 5 from J; bases not matched to a gene: 8. As DNA, the CDR3 is TGTGCCAGCAGCCCATATGGGACTAGCGGTAACAATGAGCAGTTCTTC. It yields the protein CASSPYGTSGNNEQFF.

The chain carries TRBV28 and TRBJ2-7, with 8 bases aligning to TRBD2. V trimming: 6 bases; J trimming: 4 bases; junction bases outside the gene matches: 14. The CDR3 runs to 16 residues. Germline-derived CDR1 and CDR2 are MDHEN and SYDVKM. The CDR3 nucleotides read TGTGCCAGCAGCTCGCGACGGGAGGGGCGGAGGTACGAGCAGTACTTC. Residues: CASSSRREGRRYEQYF.

This clone was seen a handful of times. This chain links TRBV28 with TRBJ2-7; 7 nucleotides agree with TRBD1. Germline values: CDR1 MDHEN, CDR2 SYDVKM. The CDR3 loop spans 14 amino acids. Unmatched junction bases numbered 7, after V lost 6 bases and J lost 2 bases. The CDR3 DNA reads as TGTGCCAGCAGCCCCGGGCAGGGGGCCTACGAGCAGTACTTC. This gives the protein CASSPGQGAYEQYF.

The V call is TRBV11-2, the J call TRBJ2-5; 12 nucleotides match TRBD2. Germline values: CDR1 SGHAT, CDR2 FQNNGV. J lost 9 bases, V lost 7 bases, and 15 bases had no gene match. The CDR3 is 16 amino acids. CDR3 nucleotide sequence: TGTGCCAGCACCGACCCCCCGGGACTAGCGGGCGGGGCCCAGTACTTC. Residues: CASTDPPGLAGGAQYF. The variable domain in full, with the rest retrieved from reference TRBV11-2 and TRBJ2-5, is EAGVAQSPRYKIIEKRQSVAFWCNPISGHATLYWYQQILGQGPKLLIQFQNNGVVDDSQLPKDRFSAERLKGVDSTLKIQPAKLEDSAVYLCASTDPPGLAGGAQYFGPGTRLLVL.

This chain connects TRBV28 to TRBJ1-1; 10 nucleotides agree with TRBD1. Trimming at V came to 5 bases and at J to 5 bases, leaving 14 bases not matched to a gene. Germline CDR1 is MDHEN and CDR2 is SYDVKM. CDR3 length: 17 residues. Here the CDR3 DNA reads TGTGCCAGCAGTGACCTATTATCCGGGACAGGGGTAACTGAAGCTTTCTTT. Translated, it gives CASSDLLSGTGVTEAFF.

CDR3 DNA sequence: TGCGCCAGCAGCCCCGACAGGGGGGGGAATCAGCCCCAGCATTTT. Encoded protein: CASSPDRGGNQPQHF. The V call is TRBV5-1, the J call TRBJ1-5; 9 positions agree with TRBD1. Germline values: CDR1 SGHRS, CDR2 YFSETQ. The CDR3 contains 15 residues. The V gene end was trimmed by 4 bases and the J gene end by 4 bases; junction bases not matched to a gene: 6.